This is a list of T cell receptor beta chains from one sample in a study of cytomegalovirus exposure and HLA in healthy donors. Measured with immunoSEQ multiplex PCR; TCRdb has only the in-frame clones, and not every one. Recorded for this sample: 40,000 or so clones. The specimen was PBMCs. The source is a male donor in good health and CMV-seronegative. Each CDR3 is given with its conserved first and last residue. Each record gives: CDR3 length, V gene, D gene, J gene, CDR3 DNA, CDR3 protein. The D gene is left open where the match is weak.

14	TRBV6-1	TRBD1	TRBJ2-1	TGTGCCAGCTCGGGACAGGGCTCCTACAATGAGCAGTTCTTC	CASSGQGSYNEQFF
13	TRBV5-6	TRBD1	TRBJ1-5	TGTGCCAGCAGCTCCAGGGGGACTCAGCCCCAGCATTTT	CASSSRGTQPQHF
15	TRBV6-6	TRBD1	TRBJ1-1	TGTGCCAGCAGTTACTCGAAAGGGGGCGGCACTGAAGCTTTCTTT	CASSYSKGGGTEAFF
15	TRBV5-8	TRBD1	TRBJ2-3	TGTGCCAGCAGCTTTATCCGGGACAGGGGGGATACGCAGTATTTT	CASSFIRDRGDTQYF
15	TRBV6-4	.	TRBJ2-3	TGTGCCAGCTCGGAGCGGCAGGGGGGATTGGGTACGCAGTATTTT	CASSERQGGLGTQYF
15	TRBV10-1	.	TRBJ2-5	TGCGCCAGCAGTGAGTCATCGACAGGCTTAGAGACCCAGTACTTC	CASSESSTGLETQYF
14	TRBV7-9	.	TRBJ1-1	TGTGCCAGCAGCCGAATCGACAGGCGTGGGGAAGCTTTCTTT	CASSRIDRRGEAFF
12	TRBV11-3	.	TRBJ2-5	TGTGCCAGCAGCTTGAGCGGGGAGACCCAGTACTTC	CASSLSGETQYF
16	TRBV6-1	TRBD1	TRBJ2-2	TGTGCCAGCAGTGAAGCGGCGGGACAGGGGCCCGGGGAGCTGTTTTTT	CASSEAAGQGPGELFF
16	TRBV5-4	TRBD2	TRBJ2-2	TGTGCCAGCAGGCCTACTAGCGGGGGGTTCACCGGGGAGCTGTTTTTT	CASRPTSGGFTGELFF
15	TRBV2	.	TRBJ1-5	TGTGCCAGCAAGAGATTACCAACGAGCAATCAGCCCCAGCATTTT	CASKRLPTSNQPQHF
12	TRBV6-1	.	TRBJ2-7	TGTGCCAGCAGGTACAGGGACTACGAGCAGTACTTC	CASRYRDYEQYF
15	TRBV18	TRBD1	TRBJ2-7	TGTGCCAGCTCACCACTCGGGACAGTAGCAAACGAGCAGTACTTC	CASSPLGTVANEQYF
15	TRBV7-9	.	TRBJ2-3	TGTGCCAGCAGCCTTAGGGGGGGGGCCCCAGATACGCAGTATTTT	CASSLRGGAPDTQYF
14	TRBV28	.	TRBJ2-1	TGTGCCAGCAGCTCCCTGGTGGCCCACAATGAGCAGTTCTTC	CASSSLVAHNEQFF
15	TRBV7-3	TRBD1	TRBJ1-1	TGTGCCAGCAGCCCCAACAGGGGGTCTGACACTGAAGCTTTCTTT	CASSPNRGSDTEAFF
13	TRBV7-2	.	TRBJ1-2	TGTGCCAGCAGCTTAGAAAGGGGGTATGGCTACACCTTC	CASSLERGYGYTF
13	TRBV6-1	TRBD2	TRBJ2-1	TGTGCCAGTGGGACTAACTCCTACAATGAGCAGTTCTTC	CASGTNSYNEQFF
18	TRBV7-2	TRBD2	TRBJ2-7	TGTGCCAGCAGCTTATTGATCGGGCTAGCGGGGGGGCCCTACGAGCAGTACTTC	CASSLLIGLAGGPYEQYF
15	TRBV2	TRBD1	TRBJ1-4	TGTGCCAGCAGTCCAGGGACAGCTAATAATGAAAAACTGTTTTTT	CASSPGTANNEKLFF
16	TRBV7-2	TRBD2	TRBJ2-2	TGTGCCAGCAGCCCCGTCGTGGTGAGCGGGAGCGGGGAGCTGTTTTTT	CASSPVVVSGSGELFF
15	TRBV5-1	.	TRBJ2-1	TGCGCCAGCAGCTCCCGACTTGGTCGAGAGGATGAGCAGTTCTTC	CASSSRLGREDEQFF
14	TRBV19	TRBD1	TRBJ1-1	TGTGCCAGTAGAGGGGACAGGGCCCTCGCTGAAGCTTTCTTT	CASRGDRALAEAFF
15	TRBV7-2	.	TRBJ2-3	TGTGCCAGCAGCCGTGGGGGTGGGGGCGCAGATACGCAGTATTTT	CASSRGGGGADTQYF
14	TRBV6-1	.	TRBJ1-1	TGTGCCAGCAGTGGAAAGGGAGGGGGCACTGAAGCTTTCTTT	CASSGKGGGTEAFF
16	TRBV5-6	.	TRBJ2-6	TGTGCCAGCACCTACGGTACGCTTTCTGGGGCCAACGTCCTGACTTTC	CASTYGTLSGANVLTF
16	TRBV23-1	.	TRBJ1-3	TGCGCCAGCAGTCAATCGGGTACGGGCTCTGGAAACACCATATATTTT	CASSQSGTGSGNTIYF
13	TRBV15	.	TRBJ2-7	TGTGCCACCAGCAGGGACCTGGGGCGGGAGCAGTACTTC	CATSRDLGREQYF
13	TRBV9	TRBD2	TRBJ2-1	TGTGCCAGCAGCGTAGGGGGGGGAAATGAGCAGTTCTTC	CASSVGGGNEQFF
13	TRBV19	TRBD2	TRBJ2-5	TGTGCCAGTAGTATCGGGGGGCAAGAGACCCAGTACTTC	CASSIGGQETQYF
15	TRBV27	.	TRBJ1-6	TGTGCCAGCAGTTTATCTCCAGGCTCTAATTCACCCCTCCACTTT	CASSLSPGSNSPLHF
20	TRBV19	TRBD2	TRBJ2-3	TGTGCCAGTACCAATCGGTGGTTAGGGCTAGCGGGGGCAGCATCCCATACGCAGTATTTT	CASTNRWLGLAGAASHTQYF
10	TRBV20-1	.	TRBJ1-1	TGCAGTGCTCCTAGTGGTGAAGCTTTCTTT	CSAPSGEAFF
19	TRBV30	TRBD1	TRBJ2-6	TGTGCCTGGAGTGATCTCGTCAGGGGGCCTCGCTCTGGGGCCAACGTCCTGACTTTC	CAWSDLVRGPRSGANVLTF
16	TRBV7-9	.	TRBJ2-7	TGTGCCAGCAGCTTAAGGAGGAGAGAGTCTCCCTACGAGCAGTACTTC	CASSLRRRESPYEQYF
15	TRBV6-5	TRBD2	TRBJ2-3	TGTGCCAGCAGTTACAGGGGAGGGTGGACAGATACGCAGTATTTT	CASSYRGGWTDTQYF
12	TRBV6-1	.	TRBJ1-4	TGTGCCAGCAGGCACCTCGGGGAAAAACTGTTTTTT	CASRHLGEKLFF
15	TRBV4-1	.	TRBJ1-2	TGCGCCAGCAGCCATTACGAAGAGGTGAGAGAAGGCTACACCTTC	CASSHYEEVREGYTF
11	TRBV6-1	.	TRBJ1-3	TGTGCCAGCAGCAATGGAAACACCATATATTTT	CASSNGNTIYF
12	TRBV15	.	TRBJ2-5	TGTGCCACCAGTCACTTAAAAGAGACCCAGTACTTC	CATSHLKETQYF
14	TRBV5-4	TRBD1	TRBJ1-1	TGTGCCAGCAGCTACGACAGGGGAAGCACTGAAGCTTTCTTT	CASSYDRGSTEAFF
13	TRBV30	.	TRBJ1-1	TGTGCCTGGAGTGTTGGTGGTAGCACTGAAGCTTTCTTT	CAWSVGGSTEAFF
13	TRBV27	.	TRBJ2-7	TGTGCCAGCAGTTCCGGGAACTCCTACGAGCAGTACTTC	CASSSGNSYEQYF
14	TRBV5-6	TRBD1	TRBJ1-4	TGTGCCAGCAGCTCGGGACAGGAGAATGAAAAACTGTTTTTT	CASSSGQENEKLFF
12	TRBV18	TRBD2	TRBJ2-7	TGTGCCAGCTCACGACTAGCGGGGGAGCAGTACTTC	CASSRLAGEQYF
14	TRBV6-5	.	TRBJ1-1	TGTGCCAGCAGCGGAACGCGGCAGAACACTGAAGCTTTCTTT	CASSGTRQNTEAFF
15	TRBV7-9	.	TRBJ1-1	TGTGCCAGCAGCTTACAGGGGTTGACGAACACTGAAGCTTTCTTT	CASSLQGLTNTEAFF
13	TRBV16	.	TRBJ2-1	TGTGCCAGCAGCCAATCGCGCGGGGAAGAGCAGTTCTTC	CASSQSRGEEQFF
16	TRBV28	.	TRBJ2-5	TGTGCCAGCAGTTTGTACGGACCCCCCCAGGGAGAGACCCAGTACTTC	CASSLYGPPQGETQYF